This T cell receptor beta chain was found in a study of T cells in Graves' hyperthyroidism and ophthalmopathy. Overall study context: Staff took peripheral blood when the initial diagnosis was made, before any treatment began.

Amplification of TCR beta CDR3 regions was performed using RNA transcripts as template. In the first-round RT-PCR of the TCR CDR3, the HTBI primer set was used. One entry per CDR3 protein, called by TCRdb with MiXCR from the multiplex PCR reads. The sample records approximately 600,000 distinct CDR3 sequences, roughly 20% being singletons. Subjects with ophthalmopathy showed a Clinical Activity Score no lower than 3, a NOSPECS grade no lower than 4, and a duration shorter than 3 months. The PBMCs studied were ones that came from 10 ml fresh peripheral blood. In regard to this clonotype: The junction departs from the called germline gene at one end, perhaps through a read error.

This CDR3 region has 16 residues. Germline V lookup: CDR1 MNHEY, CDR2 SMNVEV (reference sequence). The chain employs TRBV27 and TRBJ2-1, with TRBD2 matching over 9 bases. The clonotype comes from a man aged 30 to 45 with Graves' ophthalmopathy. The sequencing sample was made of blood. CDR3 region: CASSSRAGGFYNGQFF. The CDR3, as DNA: TGTGCCAGCAGTTCAAGAGCGGGGGGATTTTACAATGGGCAGTTCTTC.